The 2 T cell receptor beta chains presented below share a single source sample, sequenced in a study of STAT5B mutations in CD4+ large granular lymphocyte leukemia. This table comes from immunoSEQ multiplex PCR, and its TCRdb copy is limited to in-frame clones, with some not included. The table lists 32,000 or so clones, around 90% of them singletons. Sequencing used CD4+ T cells from blood buffy coats. The source of these receptors is a human donor in good health.

The chain links TRBV29-1 to TRBJ2-7; 11 positions agree with TRBD2. Trimming at V came to 7 bases and at J to 5 bases, leaving 4 bases not matched to a gene. Germline values: CDR1 SQVTM, CDR2 ANQGSEA. There are 12 residues in the CDR3. The CDR3 DNA sequence: TGCAGCGCGACTAGCGGGACGAACGAGCAGTACTTC. Translating gives CSATSGTNEQYF.

The chain couples TRBV4-3 to TRBJ1-4; no definite D call. The CDR3 is 15 amino acids. Germline V gene lookup returns CDR1 LGHNA and CDR2 YSLEER. V lost 2 bases to trimming and J lost 8 bases, with 15 bases between them. The chain's CDR3 is CASSQRSGLGEKLFF. DNA of the CDR3: TGCGCCAGCAGCCAAAGGAGCGGACTAGGGGAAAAACTGTTTTTT.